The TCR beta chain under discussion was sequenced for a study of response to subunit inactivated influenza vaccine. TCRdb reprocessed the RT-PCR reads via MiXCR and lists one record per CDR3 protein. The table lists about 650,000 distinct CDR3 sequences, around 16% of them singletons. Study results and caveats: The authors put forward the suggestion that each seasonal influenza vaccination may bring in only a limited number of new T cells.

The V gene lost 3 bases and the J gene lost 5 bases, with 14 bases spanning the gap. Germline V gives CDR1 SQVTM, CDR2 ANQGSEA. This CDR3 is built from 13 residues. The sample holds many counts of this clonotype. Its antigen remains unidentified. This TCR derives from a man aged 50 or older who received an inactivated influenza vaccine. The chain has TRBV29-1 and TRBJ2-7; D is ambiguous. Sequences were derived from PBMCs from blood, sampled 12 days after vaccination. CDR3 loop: CSVEVGYGHEQYF. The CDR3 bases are TGCAGCGTTGAGGTGGGGTACGGCCACGAGCAGTACTTC.